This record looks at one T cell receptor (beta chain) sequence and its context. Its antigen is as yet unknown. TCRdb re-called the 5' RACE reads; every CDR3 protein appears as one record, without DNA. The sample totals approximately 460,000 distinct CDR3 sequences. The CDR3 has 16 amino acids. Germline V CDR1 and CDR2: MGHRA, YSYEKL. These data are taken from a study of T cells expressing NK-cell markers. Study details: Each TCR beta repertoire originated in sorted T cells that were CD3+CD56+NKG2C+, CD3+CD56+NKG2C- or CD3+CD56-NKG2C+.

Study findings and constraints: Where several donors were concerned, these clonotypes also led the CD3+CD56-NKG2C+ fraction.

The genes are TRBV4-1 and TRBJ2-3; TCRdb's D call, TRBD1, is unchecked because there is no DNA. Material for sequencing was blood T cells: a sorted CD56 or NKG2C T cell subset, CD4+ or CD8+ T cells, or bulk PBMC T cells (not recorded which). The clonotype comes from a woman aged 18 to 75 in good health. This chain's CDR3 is CASSPTSGTGADTQYF.